The clone carrying this TCR beta chain was counted only a few times. Germline V gene data show CDR1 as SQVTM and CDR2 as ANQGSEA. This CDR3 contains 13 residues. V was clipped by 5 bases and J by 0 bases, with 7 bases between them. For TCR beta, libraries came from iRepertoire HTBI primers and Arm-PCR of CDR3 regions. TCRdb ran MiXCR on the multiplex PCR reads and lists one entry per CDR3 protein. Of 450,000 to 600,000 distinct CDR3 sequences in the sample, about 16% were seen once. The data were obtained in a study of regulatory T cells in long-lasting Graves disease. Time point of the sample: newly diagnosed GD, antithyroid drugs for less than 3 months. Extracted PBMC RNA gave rise to the TCR library. In addition, the sample was reused for a study of T cells in Graves' hyperthyroidism and ophthalmopathy. That work contributes: Patients with uncontrolled infections, other autoimmune diseases, pregnancy or lactation were excluded.

The receptor was isolated from a man in his forties with Graves disease. The sample in question was peripheral blood mononuclear cells (PBMCs), obtained at new diagnosis, from a patient treated with antithyroid drugs. V usage is TRBV29-1 and J usage is TRBJ1-4; unclear D gene. CDR3 sequence (DNA): TGCAGCGTTCGGTTCGCAACTAATGAAAAACTGTTTTTT. Translating gives CSVRFATNEKLFF. The complete variable domain, with remaining parts taken from reference TRBV29-1 and TRBJ1-4, reads SAVISQKPSRDICQRGTSLTIQCQVDSQVTMMFWYRQQPGQSLTLIATANQGSEATYESGFVIDKFPISRPNLTFSTLTVSNMSPEDSSIYLCSVRFATNEKLFFGSGTQLSVL.